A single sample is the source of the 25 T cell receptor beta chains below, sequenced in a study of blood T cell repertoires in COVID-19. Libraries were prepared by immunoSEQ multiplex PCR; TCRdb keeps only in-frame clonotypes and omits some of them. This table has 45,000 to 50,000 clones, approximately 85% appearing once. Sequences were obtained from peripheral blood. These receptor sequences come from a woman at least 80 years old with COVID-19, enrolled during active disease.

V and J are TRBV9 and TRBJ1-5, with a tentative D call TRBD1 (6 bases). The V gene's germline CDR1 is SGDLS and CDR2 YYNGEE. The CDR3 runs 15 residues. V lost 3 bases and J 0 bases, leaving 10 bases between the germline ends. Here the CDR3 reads CASSAGHHSNQPQHF. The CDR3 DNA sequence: TGTGCCAGCAGCGCGGGACACCATAGCAATCAGCCCCAGCATTTT.

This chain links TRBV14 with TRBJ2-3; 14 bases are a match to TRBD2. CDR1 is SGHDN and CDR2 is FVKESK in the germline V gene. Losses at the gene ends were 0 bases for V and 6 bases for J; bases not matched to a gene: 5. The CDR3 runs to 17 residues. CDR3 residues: CASSQEGLAGVGDTQYF. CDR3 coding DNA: TGTGCCAGCAGCCAAGAGGGACTAGCGGGAGTTGGGGATACGCAGTATTTT. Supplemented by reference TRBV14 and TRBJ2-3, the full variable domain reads EAGVTQFPSHSVIEKGQTVTLRCDPISGHDNLYWYRRVMGKEIKFLLHFVKESKQDESGMPNNRFLAERTGGTYSTLKVQPAELEDSGVYFCASSQEGLAGVGDTQYFGPGTRLTVL.

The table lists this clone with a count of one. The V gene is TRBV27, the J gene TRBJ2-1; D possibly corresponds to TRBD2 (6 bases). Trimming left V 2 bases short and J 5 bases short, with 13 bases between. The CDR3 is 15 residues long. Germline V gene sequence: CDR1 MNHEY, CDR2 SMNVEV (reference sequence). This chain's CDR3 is CASSLGLAPNNEQFF. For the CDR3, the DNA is TGTGCCAGCAGTTTAGGTCTAGCGCCAAACAATGAGCAGTTCTTC.

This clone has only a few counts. Written as DNA, the CDR3 is TGTGCCAGCAGTTTACCTAGATATGGCTACACCTTC. Amino acids: CASSLPRYGYTF. V gene TRBV28 combines with J gene TRBJ1-2; the D is unclear. The germline CDR1 and CDR2 sequences are MDHEN and SYDVKM. Deletions cut 2 bases from V and 5 bases from J, with 6 bases between. The CDR3 covers 12 residues.

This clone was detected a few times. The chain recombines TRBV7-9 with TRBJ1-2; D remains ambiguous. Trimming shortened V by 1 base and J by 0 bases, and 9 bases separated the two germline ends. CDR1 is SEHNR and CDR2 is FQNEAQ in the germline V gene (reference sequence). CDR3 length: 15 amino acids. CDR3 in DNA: TGTGCCAGCAGCTTAGAGCTAGGAGCTAACTATGGCTACACCTTC. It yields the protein CASSLELGANYGYTF.

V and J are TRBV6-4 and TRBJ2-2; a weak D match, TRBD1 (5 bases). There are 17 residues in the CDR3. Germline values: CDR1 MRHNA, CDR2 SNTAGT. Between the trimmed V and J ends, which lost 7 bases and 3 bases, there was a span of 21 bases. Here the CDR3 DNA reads TGTGCCAGCATTCGGCCTCAGGGTAACCGGGACACCGGGGAGCTGTTTTTT. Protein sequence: CASIRPQGNRDTGELFF.

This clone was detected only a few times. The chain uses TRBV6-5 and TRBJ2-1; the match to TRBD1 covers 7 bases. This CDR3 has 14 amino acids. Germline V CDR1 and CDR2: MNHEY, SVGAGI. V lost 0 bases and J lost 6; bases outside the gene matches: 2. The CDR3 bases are TGTGCCAGCAGTTACTCCGGGACAGTCAATGAGCAGTTCTTC. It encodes CASSYSGTVNEQFF.

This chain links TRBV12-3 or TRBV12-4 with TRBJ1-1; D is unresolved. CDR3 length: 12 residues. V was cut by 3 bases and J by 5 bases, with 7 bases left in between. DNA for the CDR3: TGTGCCAGCAGTTTTGCGGGGACTGAAGCTTTCTTT. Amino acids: CASSFAGTEAFF.

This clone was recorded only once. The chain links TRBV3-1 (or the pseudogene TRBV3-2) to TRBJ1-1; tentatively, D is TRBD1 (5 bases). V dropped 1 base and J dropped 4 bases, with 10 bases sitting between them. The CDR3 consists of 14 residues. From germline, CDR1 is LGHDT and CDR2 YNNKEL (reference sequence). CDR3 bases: TGTGCCAGCAGCCAAGCAGGGTCGGGCACTGAAGCTTTCTTT. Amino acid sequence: CASSQAGSGTEAFF.

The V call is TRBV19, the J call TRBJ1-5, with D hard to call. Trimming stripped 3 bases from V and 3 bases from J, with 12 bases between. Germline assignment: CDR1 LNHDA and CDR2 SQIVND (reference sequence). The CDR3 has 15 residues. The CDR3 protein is CASSIGGGTNQPQHF. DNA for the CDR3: TGTGCCAGTAGTATCGGAGGCGGTACCAATCAGCCCCAGCATTTT.

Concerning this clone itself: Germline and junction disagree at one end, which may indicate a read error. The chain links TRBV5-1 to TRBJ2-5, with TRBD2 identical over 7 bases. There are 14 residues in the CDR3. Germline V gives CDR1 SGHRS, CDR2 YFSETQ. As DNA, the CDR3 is TGCGCCAGCAGTTTGGTGGGAGGGTTGGAGACCCAGTACTTC. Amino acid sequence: CASSLVGGLETQYF.

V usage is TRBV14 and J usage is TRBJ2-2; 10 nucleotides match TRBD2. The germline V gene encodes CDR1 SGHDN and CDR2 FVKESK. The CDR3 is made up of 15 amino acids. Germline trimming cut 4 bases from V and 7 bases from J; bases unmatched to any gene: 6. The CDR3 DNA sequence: TGTGCCAGCAGCCCTCTAGCGGGAGCGGTCGGGGAGCTGTTTTTT. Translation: CASSPLAGAVGELFF.

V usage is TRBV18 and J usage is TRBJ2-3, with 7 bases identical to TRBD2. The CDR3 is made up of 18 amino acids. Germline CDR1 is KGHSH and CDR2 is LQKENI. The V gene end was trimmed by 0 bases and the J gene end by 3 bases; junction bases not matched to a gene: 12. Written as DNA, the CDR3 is TGTGCCAGCTCACCACCGCGAGGGTACAGAGCGGGGACAGATACGCAGTATTTT. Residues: CASSPPRGYRAGTDTQYF.

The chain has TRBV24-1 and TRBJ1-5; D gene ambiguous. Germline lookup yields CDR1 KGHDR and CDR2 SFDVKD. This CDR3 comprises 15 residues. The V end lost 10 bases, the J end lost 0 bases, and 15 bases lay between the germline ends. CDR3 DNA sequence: TGTGCCACTAGAAAAAAGAGCTATAGCAATCAGCCCCAGCATTTT. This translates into CATRKKSYSNQPQHF.

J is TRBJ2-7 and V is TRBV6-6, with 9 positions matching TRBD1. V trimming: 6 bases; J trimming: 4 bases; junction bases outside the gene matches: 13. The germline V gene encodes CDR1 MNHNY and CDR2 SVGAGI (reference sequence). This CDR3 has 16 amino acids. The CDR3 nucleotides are TGTGCCAGCAGCTACATTCCCGGGACAGGGACGTACGAGCAGTACTTC. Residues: CASSYIPGTGTYEQYF.

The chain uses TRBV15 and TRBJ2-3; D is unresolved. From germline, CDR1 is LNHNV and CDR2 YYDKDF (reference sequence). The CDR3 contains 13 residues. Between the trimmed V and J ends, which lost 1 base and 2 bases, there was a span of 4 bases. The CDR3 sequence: CATSRGYTDTQYF. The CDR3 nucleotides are TGTGCCACCAGCAGAGGCTACACAGATACGCAGTATTTT.

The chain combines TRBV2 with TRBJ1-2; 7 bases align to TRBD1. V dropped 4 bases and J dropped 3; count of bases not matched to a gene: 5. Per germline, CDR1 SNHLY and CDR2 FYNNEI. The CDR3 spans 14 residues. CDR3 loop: CASSGWQGDYGYTF. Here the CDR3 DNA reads TGTGCCAGCAGTGGTTGGCAGGGGGACTATGGCTACACCTTC.

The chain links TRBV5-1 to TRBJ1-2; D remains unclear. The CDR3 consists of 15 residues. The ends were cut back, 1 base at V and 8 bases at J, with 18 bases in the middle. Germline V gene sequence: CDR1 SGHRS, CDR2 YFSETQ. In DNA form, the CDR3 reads TGCGCCAGCAGCTTGACGAGGAACATCGCCCCGGGCTACACCTTC. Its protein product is CASSLTRNIAPGYTF.

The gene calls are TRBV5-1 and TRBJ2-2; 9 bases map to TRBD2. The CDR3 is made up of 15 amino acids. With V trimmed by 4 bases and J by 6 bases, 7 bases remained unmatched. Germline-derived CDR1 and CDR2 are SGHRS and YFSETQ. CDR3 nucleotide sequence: TGCGCCAGCAGCCCAGGGACTAGCCCCTCCGGGGAGCTGTTTTTT. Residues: CASSPGTSPSGELFF.

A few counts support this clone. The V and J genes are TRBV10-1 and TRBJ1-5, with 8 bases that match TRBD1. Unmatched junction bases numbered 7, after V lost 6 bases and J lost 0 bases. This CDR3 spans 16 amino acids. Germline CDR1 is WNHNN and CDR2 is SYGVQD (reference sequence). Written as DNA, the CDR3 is TGCGCCAGCAGCCAGGGGGCCCACCCTAGCAATCAGCCCCAGCATTTT. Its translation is CASSQGAHPSNQPQHF.

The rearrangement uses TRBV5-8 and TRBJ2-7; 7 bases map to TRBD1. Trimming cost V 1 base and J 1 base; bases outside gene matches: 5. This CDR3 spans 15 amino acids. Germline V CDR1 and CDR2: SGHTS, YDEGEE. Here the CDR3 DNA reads TGTGCCAGCAGCTTGAAGGGGGCTTTATCCTACGAGCAGTACTTC. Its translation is CASSLKGALSYEQYF.

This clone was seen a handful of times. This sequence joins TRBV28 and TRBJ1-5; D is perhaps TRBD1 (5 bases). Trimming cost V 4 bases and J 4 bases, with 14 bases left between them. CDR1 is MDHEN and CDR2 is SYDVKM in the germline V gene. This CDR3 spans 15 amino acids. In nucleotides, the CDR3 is TGTGCCAGCAGTTCCGGACATGGAGGGAATCAGCCCCAGCATTTT. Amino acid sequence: CASSSGHGGNQPQHF. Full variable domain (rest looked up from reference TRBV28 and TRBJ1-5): DVKVTQSSRYLVKRTGEKVFLECVQDMDHENMFWYRQDPGLGLRLIYFSYDVKMKEKGDIPEGYSVSREKKERFSLILESASTNQTSMYLCASSSGHGGNQPQHFGDGTRLSIL.

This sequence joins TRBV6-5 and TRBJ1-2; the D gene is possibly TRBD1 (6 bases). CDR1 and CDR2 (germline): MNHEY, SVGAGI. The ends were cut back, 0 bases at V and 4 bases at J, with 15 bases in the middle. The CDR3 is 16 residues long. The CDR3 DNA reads TGTGCCAGCAGTTACTCACCTTCAGGGGCGGGCTATGGCTACACCTTC. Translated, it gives CASSYSPSGAGYGYTF.

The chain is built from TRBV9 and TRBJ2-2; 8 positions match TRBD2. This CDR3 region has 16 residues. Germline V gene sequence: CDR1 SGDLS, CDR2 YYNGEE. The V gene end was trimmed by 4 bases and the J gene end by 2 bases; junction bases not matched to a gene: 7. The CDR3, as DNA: TGTGCCAGCAGCCTCGTGGCGGGGGGTAACACCGGGGAGCTGTTTTTT. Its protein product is CASSLVAGGNTGELFF.

The CDR3 coding sequence is TGTGCAAGTCGCCCGCCAGGAGGAGGCGGGGGAGAGGTAGAAGAGACCCAGTACTTC. It codes for CASRPPGGGGGEVEETQYF. The chain joins TRBV12-2 to TRBJ2-5; the D call in the table, TRBD2, was not verified against the DNA. TRBV12-2 is a documented pseudogene. The length of the CDR3 is 19 residues.